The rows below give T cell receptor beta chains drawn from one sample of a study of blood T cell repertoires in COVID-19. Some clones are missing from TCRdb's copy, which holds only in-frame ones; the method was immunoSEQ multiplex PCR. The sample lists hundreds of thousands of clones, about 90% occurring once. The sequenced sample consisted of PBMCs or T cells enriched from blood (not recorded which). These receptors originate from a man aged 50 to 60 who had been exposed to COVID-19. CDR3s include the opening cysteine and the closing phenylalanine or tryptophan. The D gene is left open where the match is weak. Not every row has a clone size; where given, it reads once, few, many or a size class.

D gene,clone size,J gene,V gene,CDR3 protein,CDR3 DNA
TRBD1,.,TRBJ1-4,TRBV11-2,CASSVQGAPYATNEKLFF,TGTGCCAGCAGCGTCCAGGGGGCCCCCTATGCAACTAATGAAAAACTGTTTTTT
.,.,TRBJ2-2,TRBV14,CASSQVGVDGELFF,TGTGCCAGCAGCCAAGTCGGAGTTGACGGGGAGCTGTTTTTT
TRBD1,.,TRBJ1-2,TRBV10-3,CAISDMGQGAGGYTF,TGTGCCATCAGTGATATGGGACAGGGGGCTGGTGGCTACACCTTC
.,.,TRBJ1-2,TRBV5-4,CASRILGGAGYTF,TGTGCCAGCAGAATCTTGGGAGGGGCCGGCTACACCTTC
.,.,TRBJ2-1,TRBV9,CASSVFDGPLTYNEQFF,TGTGCCAGCAGCGTTTTCGATGGGCCTCTTACCTACAATGAGCAGTTCTTC
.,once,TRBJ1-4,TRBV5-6,CASSRPGSEKLFF,TGTGCCAGCAGCCGTCCGGGGTCCGAAAAACTGTTTTTT
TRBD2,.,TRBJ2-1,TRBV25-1,CASSVTGGSSNEQFF,TGTGCCAGCAGTGTTACGGGAGGGTCGAGCAATGAGCAGTTCTTC
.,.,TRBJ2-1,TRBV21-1,CASSIRHRSYNEQFF,TGTGCCAGCAGCATCCGACATCGCTCCTACAATGAGCAGTTCTTC
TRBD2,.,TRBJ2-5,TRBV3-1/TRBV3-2,CASSQRIAGGGETQYF,TGTGCCAGCAGCCAACGTATAGCGGGAGGGGGAGAGACCCAGTACTTC
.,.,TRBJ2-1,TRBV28,CASSLSTTNSWPNEQFF,TGTGCCAGCAGTTTATCGACTACTAATTCATGGCCCAATGAGCAGTTCTTC
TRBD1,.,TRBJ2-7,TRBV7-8,CASSFYSGGQGAKTVYEQYF,TGTGCCAGCAGCTTCTACTCCGGCGGCCAGGGGGCTAAAACGGTCTACGAGCAGTACTTC
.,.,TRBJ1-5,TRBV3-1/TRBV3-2,CASSFKGDGQPQHF,TGTGCCAGCAGCTTTAAGGGGGACGGGCAGCCCCAGCATTTT
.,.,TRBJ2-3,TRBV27,CASSPSRGEGTQYF,TGTGCCAGCAGCCCCTCTAGGGGGGAGGGAACGCAGTATTTT
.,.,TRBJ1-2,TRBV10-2,CASSQAGPYGYTF,TGCGCCAGCAGTCAGGCGGGACCTTATGGCTACACCTTC
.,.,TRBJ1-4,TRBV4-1,CASSQDDTADEKLFF,TGCGCCAGCAGCCAAGATGATACAGCTGATGAAAAACTGTTTTTT
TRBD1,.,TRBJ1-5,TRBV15,CATSGPRDRYQPQHF,TGTGCCACCAGCGGTCCCCGGGACAGATATCAGCCCCAGCATTTT
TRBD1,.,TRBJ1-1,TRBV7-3,CASSLRPGTGALKNTEAFF,TGTGCCAGCAGCTTAAGGCCCGGGACAGGGGCTCTTAAGAACACTGAAGCTTTCTTT
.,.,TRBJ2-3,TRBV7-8,CASSSVVRSTDTQYF,TGTGCCAGCAGCTCCGTAGTGCGGAGCACAGATACGCAGTATTTT
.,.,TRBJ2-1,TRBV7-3,CASKPGEAYNEQFF,TGTGCCAGCAAACCGGGGGAGGCCTACAATGAGCAGTTCTTC
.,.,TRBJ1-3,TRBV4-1,CASSQVSGSGNTIYF,TGCGCCAGCAGCCAAGTTTCAGGCTCTGGAAACACCATATATTTT
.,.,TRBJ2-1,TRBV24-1,CATSTIVGSGNEQFF,TGTGCCACCAGTACTATTGTCGGGAGTGGCAATGAGCAGTTCTTC
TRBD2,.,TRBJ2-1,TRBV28,CASSNGGSFFNEQFF,TGTGCCAGCAGTAACGGCGGGAGTTTCTTCAATGAGCAGTTCTTC
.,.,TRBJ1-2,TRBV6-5,CASRKRQDGYTF,TGTGCCAGCAGGAAAAGACAGGATGGCTACACCTTC
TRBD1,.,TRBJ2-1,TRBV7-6,CASSSEDRANEQFF,TGTGCCAGCAGCTCTGAGGACAGGGCAAATGAGCAGTTCTTC
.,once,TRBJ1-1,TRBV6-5,CASRRSGNTEAFF,TGTGCCAGCAGACGCTCGGGGAACACTGAAGCTTTCTTT
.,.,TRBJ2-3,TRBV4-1,CASSQDLGGATSTDTQYF,TGCGCCAGCAGCCAAGATTTGGGGGGGGCCACTAGCACAGATACGCAGTATTTT
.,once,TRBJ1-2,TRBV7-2,CASSLGSTVNYGYTF,TGTGCCAGCAGCTTAGGTTCCACAGTGAACTATGGCTACACCTTC
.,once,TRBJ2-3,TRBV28,CASSLTDLDTDTQYF,TGTGCCAGCAGTTTAACCGATCTAGACACAGATACGCAGTATTTT
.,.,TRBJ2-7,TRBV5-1,CASSFWGPDLYF,TGCGCCAGCAGCTTTTGGGGCCCGGATTTATACTTC
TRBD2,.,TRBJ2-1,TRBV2,CASKISLAGGGNEQFF,TGTGCCAGCAAAATAAGCCTAGCGGGAGGAGGTAATGAGCAGTTCTTC
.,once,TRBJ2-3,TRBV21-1,CASSSRDSISTDTQYF,TGTGCCAGCAGCAGCCGGGACTCGATCTCCACAGATACGCAGTATTTT
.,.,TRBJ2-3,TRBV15,CATSRDPTSLATDTQYF,TGTGCCACCAGCAGAGATCCAACTTCTCTAGCAACAGATACGCAGTATTTT
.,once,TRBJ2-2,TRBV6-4,CASRQGNTGELFF,TGTGCCAGCAGACAGGGAAACACCGGGGAGCTGTTTTTT
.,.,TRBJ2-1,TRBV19,CASSIGGRGYNEQFF,TGTGCCAGTAGTATTGGAGGCAGGGGCTACAATGAGCAGTTCTTC
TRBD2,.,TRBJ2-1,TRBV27,CASSTGTSGDLFYNEQFF,TGTGCCAGCAGTACCGGGACTAGCGGAGATCTTTTCTACAATGAGCAGTTCTTC
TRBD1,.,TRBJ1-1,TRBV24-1,CATSDSPGQGAGNTEAFF,TGTGCCACCAGTGATTCCCCGGGACAGGGGGCCGGGAACACTGAAGCTTTCTTT
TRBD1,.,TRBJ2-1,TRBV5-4,CASSSFDRDYNEQFF,TGTGCCAGCAGCTCCTTCGACAGGGATTACAATGAGCAGTTCTTC
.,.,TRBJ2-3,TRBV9,CASSVGASSTDTQYF,TGTGCCAGCAGCGTAGGGGCTAGCTCCACAGATACGCAGTATTTT
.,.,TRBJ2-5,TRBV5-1,CASRRAPNQETQYF,TGCGCCAGCAGAAGAGCGCCCAACCAAGAGACCCAGTACTTC
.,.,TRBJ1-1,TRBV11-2,CASSSYPTGQGLNTEAFF,TGTGCCAGCAGCTCATACCCAACAGGTCAGGGGCTGAACACTGAAGCTTTCTTT
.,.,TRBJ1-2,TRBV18,CASSVGLFNYGYTF,TGTGCCAGCTCGGTAGGACTATTTAACTATGGCTACACCTTC
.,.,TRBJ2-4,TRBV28,CASSLDLWGREAKNIQYF,TGTGCCAGCAGCCTAGACCTATGGGGGCGTGAGGCCAAAAACATTCAGTACTTC
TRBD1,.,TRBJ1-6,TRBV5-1,CASSDQGASFGSPLHF,TGCGCCAGCAGCGACCAGGGGGCGAGTTTCGGTTCACCCCTCCACTTT
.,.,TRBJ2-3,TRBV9,CASSDSADTQYF,TGTGCCAGCAGCGACTCTGCGGATACGCAGTATTTT
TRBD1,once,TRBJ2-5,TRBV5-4,CASSWTGEETQYF,TGTGCCAGCAGCTGGACAGGGGAAGAGACCCAGTACTTC
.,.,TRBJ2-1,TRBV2,CSSSINNEQFF,TGTAGTTCTTCTATTAACAATGAGCAGTTCTTC
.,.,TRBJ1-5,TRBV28,CASSLRPGRKVNQPQHF,TGTGCCAGCAGTCTCCGCCCCGGGAGGAAGGTCAATCAGCCCCAGCATTTT
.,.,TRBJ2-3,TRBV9,CASSDQGDTQYF,TGTGCCAGCAGCGACCAGGGAGATACGCAGTATTTT
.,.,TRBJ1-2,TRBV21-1,CASSKGQDLAGYTF,TGTGCCAGCAGCAAGGGACAGGACCTCGCGGGCTACACCTTC
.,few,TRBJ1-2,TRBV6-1,CASSETGIGYTF,TGTGCCAGCAGTGAAACAGGGATCGGCTACACCTTC
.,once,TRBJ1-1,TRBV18,CASSPSRGRAGTEAFF,TGTGCCAGCTCACCTTCAAGAGGACGGGCAGGGACTGAAGCTTTCTTT
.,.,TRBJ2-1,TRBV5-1,CASSSDRNNEQFF,TGCGCCAGCAGCTCGGACAGAAACAATGAGCAGTTCTTC
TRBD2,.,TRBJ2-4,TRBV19,CASSALAGVIKNIQYF,TGTGCCAGTAGTGCTCTAGCGGGAGTGATCAAAAACATTCAGTACTTC
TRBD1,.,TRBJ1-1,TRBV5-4,CASSQGQRNTEAFF,TGTGCCAGCAGCCAGGGACAGAGGAACACTGAAGCTTTCTTT
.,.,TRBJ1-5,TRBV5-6,CASSPAGGGQPQHF,TGTGCCAGCAGCCCCGCCGGGGGTGGCCAGCCCCAGCATTTT
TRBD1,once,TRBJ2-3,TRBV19,CASRRTGGSDTQYF,TGTGCCAGTAGGAGGACAGGGGGCTCAGATACGCAGTATTTT
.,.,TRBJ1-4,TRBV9,CASSVGQGAGDNEKLFF,TGTGCCAGCAGCGTAGGCCAAGGGGCAGGGGATAATGAAAAACTGTTTTTT